The 22 T cell receptor beta chains reported below all come from one sample, sequenced in a study of beta chain features in type 1 diabetes. Notes on the study in general: Within each of all four CD4+ subsets, Type 1 diabetes patients had TCRB CDR3s that were moderately but significantly shorter.

These receptors lack a known antigen. The whole isolated RNA underwent reverse transcription, so sequencing captured expressed TCRB transcripts. The protocol was immunoSEQ multiplex PCR, while the TCRdb copy is restricted to in-frame clones and leaves out a portion. The table records about 160,000 clones, 8% to 8.5% of them present only once. The specimen sequenced was central memory CD4+ T cells from blood. These receptors originate from a woman between 18 and 29 years old with type 1 diabetes.

The rearrangement joins TRBV10-3 to TRBJ1-2; 9 bases are shared with TRBD1. Germline CDR1 reads ENHRY; CDR2 reads SYGVKD. V trimming: 2 bases; J trimming: 6 bases; junction bases outside the gene matches: 7. This CDR3 is built from 15 residues. The CDR3 here is CAISERQGGHNGYTF. The CDR3 DNA sequence: TGTGCCATCAGTGAGCGACAGGGGGGCCACAATGGCTACACCTTC.

The chain combines TRBV29-1 with TRBJ2-2, with 10 bases that match TRBD1. J lost 4 bases, V lost 2 bases, and 7 bases had no gene match. There are 16 residues in the CDR3. The germline V gene encodes CDR1 SQVTM and CDR2 ANQGSEA. The CDR3 region is CSVELSRTGGTGELFF. The CDR3 region has the DNA TGCAGCGTTGAACTCTCGCGGACAGGGGGCACCGGGGAGCTGTTTTTT.

This clone came up a few times. The rearrangement joins TRBV5-6 to TRBJ2-7; 8 nucleotides line up with TRBD1. Germline trimming cut 6 bases from V and 2 bases from J; bases unmatched to any gene: 4. The CDR3 has 13 amino acids. CDR1 and CDR2 (germline): SGHDT, YYEEEE. Here the CDR3 reads CASTRDRTYEQYF. The DNA for the CDR3 is TGTGCCAGCACCCGGGACAGGACCTACGAGCAGTACTTC. Drawing the rest from reference TRBV5-6 and TRBJ2-7, the complete variable domain is DAGVTQSPTHLIKTRGQQVTLRCSPKSGHDTVSWYQQALGQGPQFIFQYYEEEERQRGNFPDRFSGHQFPNYSSELNVNALLLGDSALYLCASTRDRTYEQYFGPGTRLTVT.

This clone was seen only a few times. V is TRBV11-3 and J is TRBJ2-7; 8 bases are shared with TRBD1. Germline CDR1 SGHNT, CDR2 YENEEA. V gave up 4 bases and J gave up 6 bases; unmatched junction bases: 11. CDR3 length: 15 residues. CDR3 region: CASSSGGSGVGEQYF. CDR3 bases: TGTGCCAGCAGCTCAGGGGGCTCTGGGGTCGGCGAGCAGTACTTC.

This clone was seen more than once but under ten times. V is TRBV7-9 and J is TRBJ2-6, with 8 bases identical to TRBD1. CDR1 SEHNR and CDR2 FQNEAQ come from the germline V gene (reference sequence). This CDR3 contains 18 residues. The junction had 13 bases not matched to a gene; V was cut back by 5 bases and J by 4 bases. CDR3 DNA sequence: TGTGCCAGCAGCCAAGGACAGGGAAGGTTCTCCGGGGCCAACGTCCTGACTTTC. Its translation: CASSQGQGRFSGANVLTF.

This clone occurred a few times. The chain is built from TRBV14 and TRBJ1-1; no clear D. V lost 2 bases to trimming and J lost 4 bases, with 11 bases between them. The germline CDR1 and CDR2 sequences are SGHDN and FVKESK. The CDR3 is 14 amino acids. CDR3 sequence (DNA): TGTGCCAGCAGCCAACAGACCTCGGGCACTGAAGCTTTCTTT. Protein product: CASSQQTSGTEAFF.

This clone appeared a few times. V gene TRBV7-2 combines with J gene TRBJ2-7; unclear D gene. This CDR3 contains 12 residues. Looked up from germline, CDR1 is SGHTA and CDR2 is FQGNSA. V was trimmed by 5 bases and J by 0 bases, leaving 5 bases between them. CDR3 sequence: CASSVNSYEQYF. CDR3 DNA sequence: TGTGCCAGCAGCGTCAACTCCTACGAGCAGTACTTC.

The chain employs TRBV30 and TRBJ2-5; perhaps TRBD2 as D (5 bases). Germline assignment: CDR1 GTSNPN and CDR2 SVGIG (reference sequence). This CDR3 region has 13 residues. V gave up 0 bases and J gave up 9 bases, with 14 bases separating them. The CDR3 DNA reads TGTGCCTGGAGTGTAGGAGGCGTGAACTCCCAGTACTTC. This encodes CAWSVGGVNSQYF.

The chain's CDR3 is CASSYGTGREAGELFF. In nucleotides, the CDR3 is TGTGCCAGCAGCTACGGTACAGGGAGGGAGGCCGGGGAGCTGTTTTTT. The chain is built from TRBV9 and TRBJ2-2; D possibly corresponds to TRBD2 (7 bases). CDR1 is SGDLS and CDR2 is YYNGEE in the germline V gene. Trimming took 4 bases from V and 6 from J, leaving 19 bases between them. The CDR3 is 16 residues long.

V usage is TRBV29-1 and J usage is TRBJ2-3, with D possibly being TRBD2 (5 bases). CDR1 SQVTM and CDR2 ANQGSEA come from the germline V gene. The CDR3 is 14 amino acids. V was shortened by 4 bases and J by 0 bases, with 11 bases between the two germline ends. The CDR3: CSVGGAESTDTQYF. The CDR3 DNA reads as TGCAGCGTTGGTGGAGCGGAGAGCACAGATACGCAGTATTTT.

This chain joins TRBV27 and TRBJ1-4, with 7 bases lining up with TRBD1. V was clipped by 1 base and J by 6 bases; unmatched bases: 5. Germline CDR1 MNHEY, CDR2 SMNVEV (reference sequence). The CDR3 is made up of 15 amino acids. The CDR3 DNA follows: TGTGCCAGCAGTTTATGGTCAGGGGGAGATGAAAAACTGTTTTTT. Translation gives CASSLWSGGDEKLFF.

The chain carries TRBV29-1 and TRBJ1-1; unclear D gene. This CDR3 spans 13 amino acids. Trimming cost V 1 base and J 4 bases, with 10 bases left between them. CDR1 is SQVTM and CDR2 is ANQGSEA in the germline V gene. As DNA, the CDR3 is TGCAGCGTTGAAGTTGGGGAGACCACTGAAGCTTTCTTT. This encodes CSVEVGETTEAFF.

A remark on this clone: Other nucleotide sequences from this sample produce the same CDR3. The chain uses TRBV7-2 and TRBJ1-4; a weak D match, TRBD1 (5 bases). Per the germline V gene, CDR1 is SGHTA and CDR2 is FQGNSA. Between the trimmed V and J ends, which lost 5 bases and 0 bases, there was a span of 7 bases. The CDR3 consists of 14 residues. The CDR3 reads CASSRGATNEKLFF. The DNA for the CDR3 is TGTGCCAGCAGCCGGGGGGCAACTAATGAAAAACTGTTTTTT.

The chain is built from TRBV7-8 and TRBJ1-2; TRBD1 is a possible D gene (6 bases). V lost 2 bases, J lost 4 bases, and 8 bases lay in between. The CDR3 runs to 13 residues. The germline gives CDR1 SGHVS, CDR2 FQNEAQ. The CDR3 DNA follows: TGTGCCAGCAGCTTACAGGGGACCTATGGCTACACCTTC. Translation gives CASSLQGTYGYTF.

The sample holds a few counts of this clone. V is TRBV7-2 and J is TRBJ1-2, with a tentative D call TRBD1 (5 bases). There are 14 residues in the CDR3. Deletions cut 3 bases from V and 3 bases from J, with 11 bases between. Germline V CDR1 and CDR2: SGHTA, FQGNSA. CDR3 sequence: CASSFFQGDYGYTF. The CDR3 DNA reads as TGTGCCAGCAGCTTCTTTCAGGGCGACTATGGCTACACCTTC. The full variable domain, with the rest looked up from reference TRBV7-2 and TRBJ1-2, is GAGVSQSPSNKVTEKGKDVELRCDPISGHTALYWYRQSLGQGLEFLIYFQGNSAPDKSGLPSDRFSAERTGGSVSTLTIQRTQQEDSAVYLCASSFFQGDYGYTFGSGTRLTVV.

This clone was observed a few times. The rearrangement joins TRBV15 to TRBJ1-5; D unresolved. Trimming stripped 1 base from V and 10 bases from J, with 11 bases between. Germline V CDR1 and CDR2: LNHNV, YYDKDF (reference sequence). The CDR3 spans 13 residues. This CDR3 reads CATSRGGYAPQHF. The CDR3 nucleotides read TGTGCCACCAGCAGAGGCGGATACGCCCCCCAGCATTTT.

The chain recombines TRBV27 with TRBJ2-7; a possible D gene is TRBD2 (5 bases). The CDR3 loop spans 13 amino acids. V was cut by 2 bases and J by 7 bases, with 12 bases left in between. Germline assignment: CDR1 MNHEY and CDR2 SMNVEV (reference sequence). CDR3 in amino acids: CASSLQGGREQYF. CDR3 DNA sequence: TGTGCCAGCAGTTTACAAGGAGGTCGGGAGCAGTACTTC.

This clone was found a few times. This chain links TRBV5-1 with TRBJ1-2, with D perhaps matching TRBD1 (6 bases). V was pared by 0 bases and J by 8 bases, with 20 bases between. Germline lookup yields CDR1 SGHRS and CDR2 YFSETQ. The CDR3 extends over 16 amino acids. CDR3 sequence reads: CASSLAPQTGAQGYTF. The DNA of the CDR3 is TGCGCCAGCAGCTTGGCTCCTCAGACAGGCGCCCAAGGCTACACCTTC.

This chain joins TRBV7-8 and TRBJ1-1, with 10 nucleotides matching TRBD1. J lost 10 bases, V lost 5 bases, and 4 bases had no gene match. Germline lookup yields CDR1 SGHVS and CDR2 FQNEAQ. This CDR3 contains 12 residues. DNA for the CDR3: TGTGCCAGCAGCGTTCGGACAGGGGGAGCTTTCTTT. It yields the protein CASSVRTGGAFF.

The chain employs TRBV4-2 and TRBJ1-1; possible D gene TRBD1, 5 bases. Trimming pared 1 base from V and 1 base from J, leaving 7 bases between. The CDR3 extends over 14 amino acids. CDR1 and CDR2 from the germline V gene are LGHNA and YNFKEQ. The CDR3 nucleotides read TGTGCCAGCAGCCAAGTGGGGGGGAACACTGAAGCTTTCTTT. It is translated as CASSQVGGNTEAFF.

This chain links TRBV5-1 with TRBJ1-1, with D possibly matching TRBD1 (5 bases). CDR1 and CDR2 from the germline V gene are SGHRS and YFSETQ. This CDR3 has 14 amino acids. The V gene lost 4 bases and the J gene lost 7 bases, with 17 bases spanning the gap. CDR3 in amino acids: CASSQDIARIEAFF. For the CDR3, the DNA is TGCGCCAGCAGCCAGGACATTGCTCGTATTGAAGCTTTCTTT. The complete variable domain, with remaining parts taken from reference TRBV5-1 and TRBJ1-1, reads KAGVTQTPRYLIKTRGQQVTLSCSPISGHRSVSWYQQTPGQGLQFLFEYFSETQRNKGNFPGRFSGRQFSNSRSEMNVSTLELGDSALYLCASSQDIARIEAFFGQGTRLTVV.

This clone was observed a few times. This rearrangement joins TRBV18 to TRBJ2-1, with TRBD1 matching 9 bases. Germline CDR1 reads KGHSH; CDR2 reads LQKENI. V shed 3 bases, J shed 9 bases, and the junction held 6 bases outside the gene matches. The CDR3 runs to 14 residues. CDR3 in DNA: TGTGCCAGCTCACCCGGACAGGGGTTCGGTGAGCAGTTCTTC. Translation gives CASSPGQGFGEQFF.